This T cell receptor (beta chain) was retrieved from a study of shared clonotypes between healthy human individuals. Study findings and constraints: The rarefaction results pointed to incomplete sorted-subset sequencing despite large depth.

CDR1 and CDR2 from the germline V gene are MGHDK and SYGVNS. V shed 3 bases and J 8 bases; nucleotides not matched to a gene: 12. This CDR3 contains 16 residues. Every subset had its genomic DNA shared out evenly among several immunoSEQ plates. Authors' data handling: ImmunoSEQ output held junction-only sequences without quality scores, so filtering differed. Data came from immunoSEQ multiplex PCR; TCRdb stores just in-frame clones and leaves some out. The D gene and trimming were derived from the DNA, and the V and J assignments and clone size from that table. The sample contains hundreds of thousands of clones, nearly 97% of which appear only once. About this clone itself: Its antigen remains unknown.

Positive CCR7 selection of CD45RO-negative cells yielded the naive CD8 cells, and terminally differentiated effector memory CD45RA+ cells were excluded. Sequencing used naive CD8+ T cells sorted from blood. This receptor was identified in a woman aged 30 to 39 in good health. This chain connects TRBV25-1 to TRBJ2-1; 8 bases align to TRBD2. The CDR3 DNA follows: TGTGCCAGCAGTGACCCGTCTTTGCGGGGGGACGATGAGCAGTTCTTC. Translating it yields CASSDPSLRGDDEQFF.